Presented here are 5 T cell receptor beta chains from one specimen sequenced in a study of glioma-infiltrating T cells. The iRepertoire nested amplicon-rescue multiplex PCR amplified TCR alpha and beta CDR3s from RNA. In TCRdb, the multiplex PCR reads were re-called with MiXCR into one record per CDR3 protein. The profile shows under 130,000 distinct CDR3 sequences, around 31% of them singletons. The sample consisted of glioma tissue, nonneoplastic brain tissue, or PBMCs (not recorded which). Receptors originate from a human donor with low-grade glioma or glioblastoma, undergoing nonglioma brain surgery, or in good health (not recorded which).

About this clonotype: Given a much more abundant clone one base away, this may be a read error. The rearrangement uses TRBV6-5 and TRBJ2-5; D unresolved. Germline V gene sequence: CDR1 MNHEY, CDR2 SVGAGI. The CDR3 has 12 amino acids. V lost 5 bases, J lost 2 bases, and 6 bases lay in between. Written as DNA, the CDR3 is TGTGCCAGCAGTAAAGGTCAAGAGACCCAGTACTTC. Residues: CASSKGQETQYF.

This clonotype was detected ten times or more. The rearrangement uses TRBV7-2 and TRBJ2-1, with D unclear. Trimming cost V 5 bases and J 3 bases, with 14 bases left between them. Germline CDR1 is SGHTA and CDR2 is FQGNSA. The CDR3 sequence is 15 residues long. The CDR3 DNA reads as TGTGCCAGCAGCCCCCAGGCTACTAACTACAATGAGCAGTTCTTC. As protein: CASSPQATNYNEQFF.

At least ten counts were recorded for this clonotype. This chain joins TRBV5-4 and TRBJ1-1, with D hard to call. There are 11 residues in the CDR3. V lost 5 bases and J 8 bases, leaving 10 bases between the germline ends. CDR1 and CDR2 from the germline V gene are SGHNT and YYREEE (reference sequence). CDR3: CASSRLGEAFF. The DNA for the CDR3 is TGTGCCAGCAGTAGACTAGGAGAAGCTTTCTTT.

The V call is TRBV29-1, the J call TRBJ1-2, with D possibly being TRBD1 (5 bases). Trimming pared 7 bases from V and 7 bases from J, leaving 19 bases between. The CDR3 is made up of 13 amino acids. Germline CDR1 SQVTM, CDR2 ANQGSEA. The CDR3 spells CSAQWVQGSGYTF. Here the CDR3 DNA reads TGCAGCGCCCAATGGGTGCAGGGCTCTGGCTACACCTTC.

This chain joins TRBV14 and TRBJ2-1; tentative D call: TRBD1 (6 bases). The CDR3 is 14 residues long. CDR1 SGHDN and CDR2 FVKESK come from the germline V gene. Trimming removed 5 bases from V and 3 bases from J, with 11 bases in between. The DNA for the CDR3 is TGTGCCAGCAGCAGACCGGGACACTACAATGAGCAGTTCTTC. Translating it yields CASSRPGHYNEQFF.